Each of the 24 T cell receptor beta chains below was sequenced from the same sample in a study of PD-1 blockade in classical Hodgkin lymphoma. Generated by immunoSEQ multiplex PCR, the TCRdb table keeps only in-frame clones and is missing some. The sample shows 4,500 or so clones, roughly 76% of them seen only once. Time point meaning: cycle 4 day 1 (C4D1), after less than seven weeks of nivolumab. Each of the patients experienced relapse following autologous stem cell transplantation, and their brentuximab vedotin exposure differed. Magnetic negative selection was used to purify CD8+ T cells from thawed PBMCs. The specimen comprised CD8+ T cells from blood, sampled before the fourth cycle of nivolumab. The source is a human donor with classical Hodgkin lymphoma.

V gene TRBV5-1 combines with J gene TRBJ2-1; D is uncertain. The CDR3 runs 13 residues. CDR1 SGHRS and CDR2 YFSETQ come from the germline V gene. Trimming took off 3 bases at V and 0 bases at J, with 4 bases between the two ends. CDR3 sequence (DNA): TGCGCCAGCAGCTCGAGCTCCTACAATGAGCAGTTCTTC. Translation gives CASSSSSYNEQFF.

V usage is TRBV6-5 and J usage is TRBJ2-5; D tentatively fits TRBD1 or TRBD2 (5 bases each). The DNA end is a closer match to TRBJ2-7, so the J assignment may be wrong. CDR3 length: 15 residues. Germline V lookup: CDR1 MNHEY, CDR2 SVGAGI. The DNA of the CDR3 is TGTGCCAGCAGAGAGGGGATGGCTAGCTCCTACGAGCAGTACTTC. Amino acid sequence: CASREGMASSYEQYF.

V gene TRBV6-1 combines with J gene TRBJ2-1; 10 bases are a match to TRBD2. There are 15 residues in the CDR3. V lost 8 bases to trimming and J lost 3 bases; unmatched junction nucleotides: 7. Germline loops: CDR1 MNHNS, CDR2 SASEGT. This chain's CDR3 is CASDSGLASYNEQFF. CDR3 bases: TGTGCCAGCGACTCGGGACTAGCGAGCTACAATGAGCAGTTCTTC.

The chain employs TRBV5-5 and TRBJ2-2, with unresolved D. Germline assignment: CDR1 SGHKS and CDR2 YYEKEE (reference sequence). Between the trimmed V and J ends, which lost 1 base and 7 bases, there was a span of 5 bases. The CDR3 spans 12 residues. CDR3 nucleotide sequence: TGTGCCAGCAGCTTGTGGGGCGGGGAGCTGTTTTTT. Translating it yields CASSLWGGELFF.

The J gene is TRBJ2-1, the V gene TRBV4-3; D possibly corresponds to TRBD2 (5 bases). The germline V gene encodes CDR1 LGHNA and CDR2 YSLEER. This CDR3 is 13 amino acids long. The V and J ends lost 0 bases and 7 bases respectively, with 7 bases between them. CDR3 loop: CASSQDSGNEQFF. The CDR3 DNA sequence: TGCGCCAGCAGCCAAGACTCGGGGAATGAGCAGTTCTTC.

The chain carries TRBV7-3 and TRBJ2-3; no clear D. The CDR3 length is 14 residues. Per germline, CDR1 SGHTA and CDR2 FQGTGA. Trimming pared 8 bases from V and 0 bases from J, leaving 12 bases between. The CDR3 protein is CASVPTTSTDTQYF. DNA for the CDR3: TGTGCCAGCGTCCCCACCACGAGCACAGATACGCAGTATTTT.

Only a few counts were recorded for this clone. The chain is built from TRBV10-3 and TRBJ2-7, with D unresolved. V was clipped by 0 bases and J by 7 bases, with 7 bases between them. This CDR3 contains 12 residues. Germline lookup yields CDR1 ENHRY and CDR2 SYGVKD. In DNA, the CDR3 is TGTGCCATCAGTGAGTCGATACGGGAGCAGTACTTC. This codes for CAISESIREQYF.

This clone has more than one count but fewer than ten. This chain's CDR3 is CASSSRNRGGNTIYF. Written as DNA, the CDR3 is TGTGCCAGCAGTTCCCGGAACAGGGGCGGAAACACCATATATTTT. The rearrangement joins TRBV27 to TRBJ1-3; TRBD1 aligns across 7 bases. This CDR3 is 15 amino acids long. The germline V gene has CDR1 MNHEY and CDR2 SMNVEV (reference sequence). The J segment lost 4 bases and the V segment lost 4 bases, leaving 7 bases of the junction unmatched.

V is TRBV7-2 and J is TRBJ2-5; the match to TRBD1 covers 9 bases. The CDR3 runs 15 residues. The trim removed 3 bases at V and 4 bases at J, leaving 6 bases unmatched. The germline V gene has CDR1 SGHTA and CDR2 FQGNSA. CDR3 bases: TGTGCCAGCAGCTTGCCGGGACAGGGTCCAGAGACCCAGTACTTC. It encodes CASSLPGQGPETQYF.

The chain carries TRBV10-3 and TRBJ2-7, with TRBD1 identical over 10 bases. Germline V gene data show CDR1 as ENHRY and CDR2 as SYGVKD. CDR3 size: 14 residues. V lost 6 bases and J lost 5; bases outside the gene matches: 7. In DNA form, the CDR3 reads TGTGCCATCAGGCCGGGACAGGGGTCCAACGAGCAGTACTTC. Translating gives CAIRPGQGSNEQYF.

J is TRBJ2-3 and V is TRBV11-3, with D perhaps TRBD2 (5 bases). V was clipped by 1 base and J by 2 bases, with 13 bases between them. This CDR3 spans 16 amino acids. Germline CDR1 reads SGHNT; CDR2 reads YENEEA. The CDR3 nucleotides read TGTGCCAGCAGCTTAGGCCCCCTAGCACTCACAGATACGCAGTATTTT. Amino acid sequence: CASSLGPLALTDTQYF.

V usage is TRBV6-5 and J usage is TRBJ1-5; D unclear. The germline V gene encodes CDR1 MNHEY and CDR2 SVGAGI. This CDR3 is built from 13 residues. V gave up 2 bases and J gave up 5 bases, with 7 bases separating them. The CDR3 DNA is TGTGCCAGCAGTTACGGGAGCGATCAGCCCCAGCATTTT. It translates to CASSYGSDQPQHF.

This clone was found once. This chain links TRBV7-9 with TRBJ2-5; 8 nucleotides agree with TRBD1. The V segment lost 5 bases and the J segment 5 bases; nucleotides outside the gene matches: 7. The CDR3 spans 14 residues. Per germline, CDR1 SEHNR and CDR2 FQNEAQ (reference sequence). CDR3: CASSGRTGLETQYF. The CDR3 nucleotides read TGTGCCAGCAGCGGGAGGACAGGGTTGGAGACCCAGTACTTC. The full variable domain, its missing parts supplied by reference TRBV7-9 and TRBJ2-5, is DTGVSQNPRHKITKRGQNVTFRCDPISEHNRLYWYRQTLGQGPEFLTYFQNEAQLEKSRLLSDRFSAERPKGSFSTLEIQRTEQGDSAMYLCASSGRTGLETQYFGPGTRLLVL.

This chain connects TRBV6-1 to TRBJ1-2; TRBD1 matches 8 bases. The CDR3 length is 14 residues. V dropped 3 bases and J dropped 5; count of bases not matched to a gene: 5. Germline CDR1 and CDR2: MNHNS and SASEGT. CDR3 amino acids: CASSESRGLYGYTF. The CDR3 DNA is TGTGCCAGCAGTGAGAGCAGGGGGCTATATGGCTACACCTTC.

This chain connects TRBV27 to TRBJ2-5, with 11 bases lining up with TRBD1. The J segment lost 2 bases and the V segment lost 4 bases, leaving 0 bases of the junction unmatched. The CDR3 consists of 14 residues. Germline-derived CDR1 and CDR2 are MNHEY and SMNVEV (reference sequence). CDR3 coding DNA: TGTGCCAGCAGTTGGGACAGGGGGCAAGAGACCCAGTACTTC. Translated, it gives CASSWDRGQETQYF.

J is TRBJ2-1 and V is TRBV6-1; 8 bases align to TRBD2. Germline V gives CDR1 MNHNS, CDR2 SASEGT. The J segment lost 10 bases and the V segment lost 7 bases, leaving 15 bases of the junction unmatched. This CDR3 has 15 amino acids. CDR3 coding DNA: TGTGCCAGCACTACGGACTCGGCGGGGGGCCCAGAGCAGTTCTTC. Its protein product is CASTTDSAGGPEQFF.

J is TRBJ2-5 and V is TRBV30; 8 bases line up with TRBD1. The V segment lost 0 bases and the J segment 0 bases; nucleotides outside the gene matches: 6. The CDR3 contains 16 residues. Germline-derived CDR1 and CDR2 are GTSNPN and SVGIG (reference sequence). CDR3 amino acids: CAWSVRTGSYQETQYF. CDR3 nucleotide sequence: TGTGCCTGGAGTGTCCGGACAGGGTCGTACCAAGAGACCCAGTACTTC.

This clone was detected once. The junction does not match germline at one end; this may be a read error. The chain has TRBV7-9 and TRBJ2-1, with 14 bases lining up with TRBD2. Germline assignment: CDR1 SEHNR and CDR2 FQNEAQ (reference sequence). CDR3 length: 16 amino acids. The CDR3 nucleotides read TGCGCCAGCAGCCACAGGACTAGCGGGGGGTATGATGAGCAGTTCTTC. Encoded protein: CASSHRTSGGYDEQFF.

The rearrangement links TRBV13 to TRBJ1-4; maybe TRBD1 (5 bases). Per germline, CDR1 PRHDT and CDR2 FYEKMQ (reference sequence). There are 14 residues in the CDR3. V was trimmed by 4 bases and J by 3 bases, leaving 9 bases between them. The CDR3 protein is CASSSRQPNEKLFF. The CDR3, as DNA: TGTGCCAGCAGCTCGCGACAGCCTAATGAAAAACTGTTTTTT.

This clone was detected only a few times. This rearrangement joins TRBV7-2 to TRBJ2-5; TRBD1 is a possible D gene (5 bases). Germline CDR1 SGHTA, CDR2 FQGNSA. CDR3 length: 15 residues. V lost 2 bases, J lost 2 bases, and 12 bases lay in between. Written as DNA, the CDR3 is TGTGCCAGCAGCTTAAGGGGCAGGCAGCAAGAGACCCAGTACTTC. This sequence encodes CASSLRGRQQETQYF.

The gene calls are TRBV6-5 and TRBJ2-2; 7 bases align to TRBD2. The V gene's germline CDR1 is MNHEY and CDR2 SVGAGI. This CDR3 comprises 15 residues. V was pared by 4 bases and J by 5 bases, with 7 bases of the junction left unmatched. The chain's CDR3 is CASSFRTSETGELFF. DNA for the CDR3: TGTGCCAGCAGTTTCCGGACTAGTGAGACCGGGGAGCTGTTTTTT.

The V gene is TRBV15, the J gene TRBJ1-2; D is undetermined. The length of the CDR3 is 14 residues. Germline-derived CDR1 and CDR2 are LNHNV and YYDKDF (reference sequence). V gave up 5 bases and J gave up 2 bases, with 12 bases separating them. The CDR3 region has the DNA TGTGCCACCAGCGGCCCCGGGGTCAACTATGGCTACACCTTC. Translation gives CATSGPGVNYGYTF. The complete variable domain, with remaining parts taken from reference TRBV15 and TRBJ1-2, reads DAMVIQNPRYQVTQFGKPVTLSCSQTLNHNVMYWYQQKSSQAPKLLFHYYDKDFNNEADTPDNFQSRRPNTSFCFLDIRSPGLGDTAMYLCATSGPGVNYGYTFGSGTRLTVV.

This clone was recorded a few times. Here the CDR3 reads CASSLAANTEAFF. CDR3 nucleotides: TGTGCCAGCAGTTTGGCGGCTAACACTGAAGCTTTCTTT. The rearrangement links TRBV27 to TRBJ1-1; D is ambiguous. This CDR3 is 13 amino acids long. Germline loops: CDR1 MNHEY, CDR2 SMNVEV (reference sequence). Trimming took 3 bases from V and 2 from J, leaving 7 bases between them.

Comment on this clone: Relative to the germline gene, one junction end is altered; a read error may explain this. The chain is built from TRBV4-2 and TRBJ2-7; D remains ambiguous. Germline CDR1 reads LGHNA; CDR2 reads YNFKEQ. The CDR3 has 11 amino acids. CDR3 protein: CASSFSHEQYF. The CDR3 DNA follows: TGTGCCAGCAGCTTCTCCCACGAGCAGTACTTC.